This entry describes one T cell receptor beta chain. Its antigen has not been determined. There are no base qualities to consult, and no much larger clone falls within one base. V loses 4 bases at its end and J loses 4 bases; junction bases beyond the gene matches: 3. The CDR1 and CDR2 encoded by the germline V gene are SGHDN and FVKESK. The CDR3 starts with the cysteine, ends with the phenylalanine, and has 13 residues. Of the read, only the CDR3 DNA is kept; its 39 bases are in frame from base 1. This sample was taken from a study of beta chain features in type 1 diabetes (dated by TCRdb to 2016 to 2019). About the full investigation: No differences in mean age, gender distribution, total cell number or subset yield were found between patients and healthy donors. Regulatory and stem cell-like memory subsets were isolated from only 8 patients and about 8 healthy donors, whereas naive and central memory subsets came from all 28 donors. A total of approximately 99,000,000 sorted cells were examined across all samples, and RNA yield correlated strongly with the number of cells per subset. The study compared TCRB repertoires of sorted circulating CD4+ T cell subsets between recently diagnosed type 1 diabetes patients and matched healthy donors.

The entire amount of isolated RNA was reverse transcribed using the High Capacity cDNA Reverse Transcription Kit, so the sequenced TCRB transcripts were expressed ones. Deep immunoSEQ sequencing was performed on naive, central memory and regulatory T cell samples, with an average of about 4 million total reads per sample. Sorted cells were lysed in RLT buffer, and RNA was extracted using DNase-treated RNeasy Micro or Mini kits according to cell number. Each cell subset was processed on its own to prevent cross-contamination, while patient and healthy donor samples were processed together. Using the immunoSEQ multiplex PCR, TCRB sequences were amplified from cDNA into 87-bp fragments spanning the CDR3 region. Amplicons were sequenced on the Illumina HiSeq platform. As for the original processing: Synthetic template baselines were used to correct PCR bias computationally, reads within Hamming distance 2 were collapsed together, and singletons that could not be merged were discarded. Reads were aligned to IMGT to assign V, D and J genes, CDR3 length, and insertions or deletions at six rearrangement sites. Within each subset, clonotype counts were normalized to sorted cell number, after which true diversity and Gini coefficients were computed with the tcR R package. The overlap coefficient, calculated on TCRB nucleotide sequences, was used to quantify repertoire sharing. Out-of-frame TCRB sequences from naive cells were analyzed as a proxy for the pre-selection repertoire. This immuneACCESS table, as held by TCRdb, lists in-frame sequences with V and J called but not all clones. Of the missing ones, under half trace to an unresolved V gene in checked studies; the others have no known cause. From that table come the V and J calls and clone size; the DNA was used to work out D and trimming. The sample has about 260,000 clones on record, about 71% of them singletons. 0.053% of the sample is taken by the ten largest.

Paper-wide results and their limitations: Because small numbers of individuals were included in the HLA sub-analyses, any influence of HLA type on TCRB rearrangement was left unresolved. Because cDNA was sequenced instead of genomic DNA, highly expressing activated cells could be over-represented, though the groups showed no difference in activation or CD3 levels. PCR might favor shorter templates, but patient and control samples were amplified and corrected together, so any skew would affect both groups equally. At VDJ recombination sites, patients with type 1 diabetes made fewer insertions and deleted more nucleotides, a pattern implying thymic rearrangement abnormalities. Naive, central memory and regulatory TCRB repertoires appeared to be more alike among patients than among healthy donors. In all four CD4+ subsets, TCRB CDR3 length was moderately but significantly shorter in type 1 diabetes patients.

Each donor gave one peripheral blood draw, averaging roughly 100 mL, which was collected into heparinised tubes. Using a panel that included CD45RO, CCR7, CD25, CD127, CD95 and CD27, naive, central memory, regulatory and stem cell-like memory CD4+ T cells were sorted on a BD FACSAria II. Purity was above 95% for every sorted population. Right away, PBMCs were isolated by Lymphoprep density gradient centrifugation and were stained directly, with no culture step. So that batch effects would be minimized, each experiment stained and sorted samples in pairs, pairing one healthy donor with one patient. The chain couples TRBV14 to TRBJ1-2; TRBD1 fits 7 bases in the junction. Sequencing used naive CD4+ T cells from blood. Taken with the paper, the label for cell subset or site translates to: true naive CD4+ T cells. This clonotype was obtained from a man in his thirties or forties in good health. The DNA sequence reads TGTGCCAGCAGCCTGGACAGGATCTATGGCTACACCTTC. Its protein is CASSLDRIYGYTF.